Given below is one T cell receptor beta chain in context. Its antigen is still unknown. Per germline, CDR1 MDHEN and CDR2 SYDVKM. Trimming removed 5 bases at V and 6 bases at J, with 11 bases between. The CDR3 runs to 13 residues. The record originates from a study of PD-1 blockade in classical Hodgkin lymphoma. General study results and limits: Researchers reported that CD4+ TCR diversity, though not CD8+, rose significantly by C4D1. Causes of the repertoire differences remain undefined, possibly disease activity or prior therapy. Complete responders matched newly diagnosed patients in baseline diversity. It was reported that newly diagnosed patients had less baseline TCR diversity than healthy donors.

Some clones are missing from TCRdb's copy, which holds only in-frame ones; the method was immunoSEQ multiplex PCR. The sample lists approximately 79,000 clones; 92% were seen once. All patients relapsed after autologous stem cell transplantation, and brentuximab vedotin exposure varied. The starting material was peripheral blood mononuclear cells (PBMCs), obtained before the second cycle of nivolumab. The receptor was isolated from a human donor with classical Hodgkin lymphoma. This chain connects TRBV28 to TRBJ2-4; D may be TRBD2 (6 bases). Here the CDR3 DNA reads TGTGCCAGCAGTCCGGGACTCCCAAACATTCAGTACTTC. This gives the protein CASSPGLPNIQYF.